The 19 T cell receptor beta chains presented below share a single source sample, sequenced in a study of T cell responses to AZD1222 COVID-19 vaccine. Sequencing was performed with immunoSEQ multiplex PCR; in TCRdb, only in-frame clones are kept and a portion is missing. The data contain about 140,000 clones, 80% to 95% of them singletons. Sequencing was performed on peripheral blood, taken on day 0 of AZD1222 vaccination. These receptors were taken from an adult in good health.

The rearrangement links TRBV5-5 to TRBJ2-1; 8 bases match TRBD2. Germline CDR1 is SGHKS and CDR2 is YYEKEE (reference sequence). CDR3 size: 13 residues. Trimming at V came to 1 base and at J to 7 bases, leaving 1 base not matched to a gene. The CDR3 protein is CASSLPSGNEQFF. CDR3 nucleotides: TGTGCCAGCAGCTTGCCTAGCGGGAATGAGCAGTTCTTC.

This clone came up a few times. This chain joins TRBV18 and TRBJ1-4; D may be TRBD1 (5 bases). Germline CDR1 reads KGHSH; CDR2 reads LQKENI. The CDR3 runs 17 residues. Trimming took off 3 bases at V and 4 bases at J, with 18 bases between the two ends. The CDR3 loop reads CASSPDLNPGGNEKLFF. CDR3 coding DNA: TGTGCCAGCTCACCGGACTTGAACCCCGGGGGTAATGAAAAACTGTTTTTT. The whole variable domain, remainder taken from reference TRBV18 and TRBJ1-4, is NAGVMQNPRHLVRRRGQEARLRCSPMKGHSHVYWYRQLPEEGLKFMVYLQKENIIDESGMPKERFSAEFPKEGPSILRIQQVVRGDSAAYFCASSPDLNPGGNEKLFFGSGTQLSVL.

This clone came up once. This chain joins TRBV5-1 and TRBJ1-1, with a tentative D call TRBD1 (6 bases). V lost 3 bases and J lost 5, with 14 bases in between. The CDR3 is 14 residues long. Germline V CDR1 and CDR2: SGHRS, YFSETQ. The CDR3 nucleotides read TGCGCCAGCAGCTCACAGGGATTCGGAACTGAAGCTTTCTTT. Translating it yields CASSSQGFGTEAFF.

The chain carries TRBV27 and TRBJ1-5, with TRBD1 matching 8 bases. The V segment lost 5 bases and the J segment 4 bases; nucleotides outside the gene matches: 4. The CDR3 covers 14 residues. Germline V gene sequence: CDR1 MNHEY, CDR2 SMNVEV (reference sequence). In nucleotides, the CDR3 is TGTGCCAGCAGTAACAGGGGGATTAATCAGCCCCAGCATTTT. The encoded protein is CASSNRGINQPQHF.

The gene calls are TRBV27 and TRBJ2-3, with 10 nucleotides matching TRBD2. This CDR3 is built from 17 residues. From germline, CDR1 is MNHEY and CDR2 SMNVEV (reference sequence). Unmatched junction bases numbered 13, after V lost 5 bases and J lost 5 bases. This chain's CDR3 is CASSPIASSGRQDTQYF. The CDR3 DNA is TGTGCCAGCAGTCCCATCGCCTCTAGCGGGAGACAAGATACGCAGTATTTT.

This clone was observed a few times. The chain has TRBV5-1 and TRBJ2-5, with unresolved D. The CDR3 is 13 residues long. Germline lookup yields CDR1 SGHRS and CDR2 YFSETQ. V lost 0 bases, J lost 5 bases, and 8 bases lay in between. The CDR3 DNA is TGCGCCAGCAGCTTGGGGCAGAGGGAGACCCAGTACTTC. Translation: CASSLGQRETQYF. The entire variable domain, with the rest obtained from reference TRBV5-1 and TRBJ2-5, is as follows: KAGVTQTPRYLIKTRGQQVTLSCSPISGHRSVSWYQQTPGQGLQFLFEYFSETQRNKGNFPGRFSGRQFSNSRSEMNVSTLELGDSALYLCASSLGQRETQYFGPGTRLLVL.

About this clone itself: One junction end does not reproduce the germline sequence, and a read error may be involved. This chain uses TRBV24-1 with TRBJ2-2; 8 nucleotides agree with TRBD1. The CDR3 covers 18 residues. Germline V gene data show CDR1 as KGHDR and CDR2 as SFDVKD. The CDR3 coding sequence is TGCCCCACCCACCCCACGACAGGGGTAATTCCGAACACCGGGGAGCTGTTTTTT. It yields the protein CPTHPTTGVIPNTGELFF.

This clone was seen a few times. The genes are TRBV19 and TRBJ2-5; D is undetermined. Germline assignment: CDR1 LNHDA and CDR2 SQIVND (reference sequence). The CDR3 length is 17 residues. Trimming shortened V by 3 bases and J by 3 bases, and 20 bases separated the two germline ends. DNA of the CDR3: TGTGCCAGTAGTATCCCAGTCGCGGATATTTCGGAAGAGACCCAGTACTTC. As protein: CASSIPVADISEETQYF.

The chain links TRBV9 to TRBJ2-3; a possible D gene is TRBD2 (6 bases). Germline-derived CDR1 and CDR2 are SGDLS and YYNGEE. Trimming left V 2 bases short and J 3 bases short, with 19 bases between. The CDR3 is 17 amino acids. The CDR3 nucleotides are TGTGCCAGCAGCGTTCCCCGGGACTCAGGAAAAACAGATACGCAGTATTTT. Its protein product is CASSVPRDSGKTDTQYF.

The J gene is TRBJ2-5, the V gene TRBV7-2; D not resolved. The germline V and J ends were trimmed by 0 bases and 4 bases, with 6 bases remaining between them. Germline-derived CDR1 and CDR2 are SGHTA and FQGNSA. The CDR3 length is 13 residues. CDR3 DNA: TGTGCCAGCAGCTTAGCGCTGGTAGAGACCCAGTACTTC. Translation: CASSLALVETQYF.

This clone was counted once. This rearrangement joins TRBV25-1 to TRBJ2-7, with 7 bases identical to TRBD2. The CDR3 covers 14 residues. CDR1 MGHDK and CDR2 SYGVNS come from the germline V gene. Trimming at V came to 1 base and at J to 4 bases, leaving 4 bases not matched to a gene. The CDR3 spells CASSEFGGGYEQYF. CDR3 in DNA: TGTGCCAGCAGTGAATTTGGGGGGGGATACGAGCAGTACTTC.

V and J are TRBV28 and TRBJ1-6; D not certain. V was clipped by 8 bases and J by 4 bases, with 6 bases between them. CDR1 and CDR2 (germline): MDHEN, SYDVKM. The CDR3 has 12 amino acids. The CDR3 nucleotides read TGTGCCAGCGAGGAGTATAATTCACCCCTCCACTTT. It encodes CASEEYNSPLHF.

The J gene is TRBJ2-2, the V gene TRBV6-5, with TRBD2 matching over 11 bases. Germline V gives CDR1 MNHEY, CDR2 SVGAGI. The length of the CDR3 is 15 residues. The V segment lost 10 bases and the J segment 7 bases; nucleotides outside the gene matches: 11. The CDR3 reads CATHHSGRAVGELFF. The CDR3 nucleotides read TGTGCCACCCACCATAGCGGGAGGGCCGTCGGGGAGCTGTTTTTT.

The chain is built from TRBV11-1 and TRBJ2-5; weak D call: TRBD2 (6 bases). Trimming shortened V by 4 bases and J by 2 bases, and 14 bases separated the two germline ends. Germline V gives CDR1 SGHAT, CDR2 FQDESV (reference sequence). This CDR3 contains 15 residues. The CDR3 DNA reads TGTGCCAGCAGCTCAGCCGGGACTCAACAAGAGACCCAGTACTTC. Its protein is CASSSAGTQQETQYF.

This clone was found a few times. The genes are TRBV30 and TRBJ2-7; TRBD2 aligns across 9 bases. This CDR3 spans 16 amino acids. In germline, CDR1 is GTSNPN, CDR2 SVGIG (reference sequence). V shed 0 bases and J 1 base; nucleotides not matched to a gene: 7. The CDR3 region has the DNA TGTGCCTGGAGTGTACAGCCTAGCGGGGCATCCTACGAGCAGTACTTC. This translates into CAWSVQPSGASYEQYF.

As to this clone: An end of the junction does not agree with germline; a read error may underlie this. Other DNA sequences in this sample translate to the same CDR3. The genes are TRBV10-3 and TRBJ1-1; D may be TRBD1 (6 bases). CDR3 length equals 16 residues. Germline CDR1 is ENHRY and CDR2 is SYGVKD. CDR3 residues: CAISTPFGGANTEAFF. CDR3 in DNA: TGCGCCATCAGCACCCCCTTCGGGGGCGCCAACACTGAAGCTTTCTTT.

This chain connects TRBV19 to TRBJ2-1; no clear D gene. The length of the CDR3 is 12 residues. Trimming took 4 bases from V and 9 from J, leaving 10 bases between them. The V gene's germline CDR1 is LNHDA and CDR2 SQIVND (reference sequence). The CDR3 DNA reads TGTGCCAGTAGTACCCAATTGGGTGAGCAGTTCTTC. This gives the protein CASSTQLGEQFF.

The rearrangement joins TRBV27 to TRBJ1-3; perhaps TRBD1 as D (5 bases). The V gene's germline CDR1 is MNHEY and CDR2 SMNVEV (reference sequence). The CDR3 consists of 15 residues. The V end lost 2 bases, the J end lost 0 bases, and 8 bases lay between the germline ends. CDR3 sequence: CASSLDSSSGNTIYF. The DNA for the CDR3 is TGTGCCAGCAGTTTAGACAGTTCCTCTGGAAACACCATATATTTT.

This clone appeared once. The genes are TRBV14 and TRBJ2-7; D tentatively fits TRBD1 or TRBD2 (5 bases each). There are 15 residues in the CDR3. The V gene lost 4 bases and the J gene lost 5 bases, with 18 bases spanning the gap. The germline V gene encodes CDR1 SGHDN and CDR2 FVKESK. The CDR3 reads CASSPGLPGLHEQYF. In nucleotides, the CDR3 is TGTGCCAGCAGCCCTGGACTGCCAGGGCTCCACGAGCAGTACTTC.